Each of the 19 T cell receptor beta chains below was sequenced from the same sample in a study of beta chain features in type 1 diabetes. Their target antigens are unknown. The authors reverse transcribed all of the isolated RNA, so sequencing captured expressed TCRB transcripts. Assay used: immunoSEQ multiplex PCR; TCRdb lists only in-frame clones, some missing. This sample has 600,000 or so clones, with over 10% found just once. General observations from the study: Shorter TCRB CDR3s, moderately but significantly so, were found in Type 1 diabetes patients in all four CD4+ subsets.

Specimen: naive CD4+ T cells from blood. Receptor source: a man in his thirties or forties with type 1 diabetes.

This clone was seen more than once but under ten times. The chain couples TRBV7-6 to TRBJ2-1, with D perhaps TRBD2 (5 bases). This CDR3 contains 13 residues. Trimming removed 2 bases at V and 10 bases at J, with 12 bases between. Germline values: CDR1 SGHVS, CDR2 FNYEAQ. CDR3 residues: CASSLTDLGEQFF. CDR3 nucleotide sequence: TGTGCCAGCAGCTTAACGGACTTAGGCGAGCAGTTCTTC.

This clone was observed a handful of times. The chain recombines TRBV7-2 with TRBJ1-5; D is uncertain. Deletions cut 2 bases from V and 3 bases from J, with 11 bases between. This CDR3 has 15 amino acids. Germline loops: CDR1 SGHTA, CDR2 FQGNSA. The CDR3 here is CASSLLAAFNQPQHF. In DNA form, the CDR3 reads TGTGCCAGCAGCTTACTGGCAGCCTTCAATCAGCCCCAGCATTTT.

The chain combines TRBV13 with TRBJ1-3; the D is unclear. Trimming took off 2 bases at V and 0 bases at J, with 5 bases between the two ends. The germline gives CDR1 PRHDT, CDR2 FYEKMQ (reference sequence). The CDR3 is 14 residues long. CDR3 in amino acids: CASSLRHSGNTIYF. DNA of the CDR3: TGTGCCAGCAGCTTACGCCACTCTGGAAACACCATATATTTT.

The chain employs TRBV9 and TRBJ1-5; D possibly corresponds to TRBD1 (5 bases). Germline loops: CDR1 SGDLS, CDR2 YYNGEE. The CDR3 runs 16 residues. Trimming pared 0 bases from V and 0 bases from J, leaving 10 bases between. CDR3 sequence: CASSVGAGISNQPQHF. Here the CDR3 DNA reads TGTGCCAGCAGCGTAGGGGCAGGGATTAGCAATCAGCCCCAGCATTTT.

This clone has only a few counts. The chain uses TRBV25-1 and TRBJ2-2, with D possibly matching TRBD2 (5 bases). The germline V gene encodes CDR1 MGHDK and CDR2 SYGVNS. This CDR3 region has 14 residues. V was clipped by 8 bases and J by 3 bases, with 13 bases between them. CDR3 DNA: TGTGCCAGCCGAGGGCGGATATACACCGGGGAGCTGTTTTTT. This translates into CASRGRIYTGELFF.

V is TRBV11-3 and J is TRBJ2-5; D is uncertain. V lost 0 bases and J 7 bases, leaving 12 bases between the germline ends. CDR3 size: 14 residues. Germline lookup yields CDR1 SGHNT and CDR2 YENEEA. CDR3 protein: CASSLEGHAGTQYF. CDR3 bases: TGTGCCAGCAGCTTAGAAGGTCATGCAGGGACCCAGTACTTC.

This clone has only a few counts. The gene calls are TRBV4-1 and TRBJ1-5; TRBD1 agrees at 9 bases. CDR3 length: 18 residues. Germline V gene lookup returns CDR1 MGHRA and CDR2 YSYEKL. Trimming took 4 bases from V and 4 from J; bases not matched to a gene: 14. CDR3 sequence (DNA): TGCGCCAGCAGCCCAAGTCCTCCTAGGACAGGGGCAAATCAGCCCCAGCATTTT. Encoded protein: CASSPSPPRTGANQPQHF.

This clone was observed a few times. J is TRBJ2-7 and V is TRBV5-1; a weak D match, TRBD1 (6 bases). CDR3 length equals 13 residues. Germline V gene sequence: CDR1 SGHRS, CDR2 YFSETQ. V was pared by 4 bases and J by 2 bases, with 10 bases between. As DNA, the CDR3 is TGCGCCAGCAGCACAGGGTTTACCTACGAGCAGTACTTC. Encoded protein: CASSTGFTYEQYF.

This clone was counted a few times. The chain joins TRBV11-2 to TRBJ1-5; D call uncertain. The CDR3 sequence is 14 residues long. Deletions cut 6 bases from V and 3 bases from J, with 12 bases between. Germline lookup yields CDR1 SGHAT and CDR2 FQNNGV. As DNA, the CDR3 is TGTGCCAGCAGTCGGGATGGCCTCAATCAGCCCCAGCATTTT. This sequence encodes CASSRDGLNQPQHF.

This clone was found a few times. The chain joins TRBV6-6 to TRBJ1-3; no clear D. The CDR3 sequence is 15 residues long. From germline, CDR1 is MNHNY and CDR2 SVGAGI (reference sequence). Between the trimmed V and J ends, which lost 0 bases and 3 bases, there was a span of 9 bases. In DNA, the CDR3 is TGTGCCAGCAGTTACTCGGCCCCGAATGGAAACACCATATATTTT. It yields the protein CASSYSAPNGNTIYF.

The rearrangement joins TRBV7-2 to TRBJ2-7; tentatively, D is TRBD1 (6 bases). Per the germline V gene, CDR1 is SGHTA and CDR2 is FQGNSA. The V and J ends lost 5 bases and 2 bases respectively, with 13 bases between them. CDR3 length: 14 residues. CDR3 coding DNA: TGTGCCAGCAGCGCCGTGGGGGCTGCCTACGAGCAGTACTTC. Its translation is CASSAVGAAYEQYF.

The chain employs TRBV10-3 and TRBJ2-7; tentative D call: TRBD1 (6 bases). Germline V lookup: CDR1 ENHRY, CDR2 SYGVKD. V gave up 2 bases and J gave up 3 bases, with 8 bases separating them. The CDR3 consists of 13 residues. This CDR3 reads CAISEGQFYEQYF. In DNA, the CDR3 is TGTGCCATCAGTGAGGGACAGTTCTACGAGCAGTACTTC.

This clone has only a few counts. The chain uses TRBV27 and TRBJ2-7, with 10 bases matching TRBD1. Germline CDR1 reads MNHEY; CDR2 reads SMNVEV (reference sequence). The CDR3 extends over 15 amino acids. Trimming removed 3 bases from V and 4 bases from J; junction bases left unmatched: 6. The CDR3 nucleotides read TGTGCCAGCAGTTTGATGGGACAGGGGCGGTACGAGCAGTACTTC. As protein: CASSLMGQGRYEQYF.

This clone was seen only a few times. The CDR3 DNA is TGTGCCAGCAGCTTAGGGGAGGGAAGAGATGAGCAGTTCTTC. Translating gives CASSLGEGRDEQFF. The V and J genes are TRBV5-4 and TRBJ2-1; TRBD2 matches 7 bases. The CDR3 extends over 14 amino acids. Germline values: CDR1 SGHNT, CDR2 YYREEE (reference sequence). Trimming took 2 bases from V and 8 from J; bases not matched to a gene: 7.

This clone was found a few times. V gene TRBV18 combines with J gene TRBJ2-2; no clear D. Germline CDR1 and CDR2: KGHSH and LQKENI. The germline V and J ends were trimmed by 0 bases and 0 bases, with 11 bases remaining between them. This CDR3 has 17 residues. This chain's CDR3 is CASSPPVHGSNTGELFF. The CDR3 nucleotides are TGTGCCAGCTCACCACCGGTTCACGGTTCGAACACCGGGGAGCTGTTTTTT.

A few counts support this clone. The chain is built from TRBV9 and TRBJ1-6, with 8 bases that match TRBD1. Per germline, CDR1 SGDLS and CDR2 YYNGEE. There are 14 residues in the CDR3. V shed 2 bases and J 8 bases; nucleotides not matched to a gene: 3. Here the CDR3 reads CASSVSTGDSPLHF. CDR3 nucleotides: TGTGCCAGCAGCGTTTCGACAGGGGATTCACCCCTCCACTTT.

This clone was seen only a few times. This chain uses TRBV5-4 with TRBJ2-7; 7 nucleotides align to TRBD1. Germline V gene sequence: CDR1 SGHNT, CDR2 YYREEE (reference sequence). The CDR3 length is 13 residues. Trimming took 9 bases from V and 1 from J; bases not matched to a gene: 7. The CDR3 loop is CATGTVGSYEQYF. CDR3 DNA: TGTGCCACCGGGACAGTGGGGTCCTACGAGCAGTACTTC. The full variable domain, rest sourced from reference TRBV5-4 and TRBJ2-7, is ETGVTQSPTHLIKTRGQQVTLRCSSQSGHNTVSWYQQALGQGPQFIFQYYREEENGRGNFPPRFSGLQFPNYSSELNVNALELDDSALYLCATGTVGSYEQYFGPGTRLTVT.

Points on this clone: Other DNA sequences in this sample translate to the same CDR3. This chain connects TRBV9 to TRBJ1-1, with no clear D. The germline V gene encodes CDR1 SGDLS and CDR2 YYNGEE. V lost 0 bases, J lost 1 base, and 7 bases lay in between. CDR3 length: 14 residues. CDR3 loop: CASSVGSGNTEAFF. The DNA of the CDR3 is TGTGCCAGCAGCGTAGGGTCCGGGAACACTGAAGCTTTCTTT.

This clone occurred a few times. The V and J genes are TRBV4-1 and TRBJ2-5; TRBD1 matches 7 bases. CDR3 length equals 13 residues. Trimming took 4 bases from V and 2 from J; bases not matched to a gene: 1. CDR1 and CDR2 (germline): MGHRA, YSYEKL. DNA for the CDR3: TGCGCCAGCAGCCGGGGACAGCAAGAGACCCAGTACTTC. Translated, it gives CASSRGQQETQYF.